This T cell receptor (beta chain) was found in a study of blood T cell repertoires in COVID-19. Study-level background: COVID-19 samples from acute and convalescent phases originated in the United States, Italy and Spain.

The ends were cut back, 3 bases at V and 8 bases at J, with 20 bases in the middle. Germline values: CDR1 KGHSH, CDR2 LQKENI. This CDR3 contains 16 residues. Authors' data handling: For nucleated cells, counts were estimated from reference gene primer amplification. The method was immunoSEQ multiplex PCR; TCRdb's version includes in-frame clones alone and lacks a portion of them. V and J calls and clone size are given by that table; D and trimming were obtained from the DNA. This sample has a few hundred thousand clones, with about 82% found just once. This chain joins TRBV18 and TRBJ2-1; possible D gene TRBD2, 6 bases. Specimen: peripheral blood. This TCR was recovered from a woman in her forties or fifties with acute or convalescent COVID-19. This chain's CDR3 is CASSPPDASWGDEQFF. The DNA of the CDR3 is TGTGCCAGCTCACCCCCGGACGCTAGCTGGGGGGATGAGCAGTTCTTC.